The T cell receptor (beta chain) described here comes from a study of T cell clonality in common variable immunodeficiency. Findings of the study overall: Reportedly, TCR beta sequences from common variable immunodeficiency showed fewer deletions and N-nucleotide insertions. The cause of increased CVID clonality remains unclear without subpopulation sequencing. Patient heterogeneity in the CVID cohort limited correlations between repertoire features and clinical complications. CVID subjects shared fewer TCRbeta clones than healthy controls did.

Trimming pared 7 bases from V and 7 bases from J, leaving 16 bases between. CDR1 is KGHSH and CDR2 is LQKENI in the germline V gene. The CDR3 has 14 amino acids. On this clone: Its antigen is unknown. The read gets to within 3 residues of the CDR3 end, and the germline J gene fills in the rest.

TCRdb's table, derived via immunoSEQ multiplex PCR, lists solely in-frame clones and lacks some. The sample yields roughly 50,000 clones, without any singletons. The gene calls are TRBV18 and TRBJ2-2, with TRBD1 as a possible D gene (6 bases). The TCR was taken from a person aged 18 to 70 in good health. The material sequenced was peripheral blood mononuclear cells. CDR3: CASLPGQLGGELFF. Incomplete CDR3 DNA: TGTGCCAGCTTACCGGGACAACTCGGCGGGGAG.